The 8 T cell receptor beta chains in this list originate from one sample, sequenced in a study of blood T cell repertoires in COVID-19. Sequenced by immunoSEQ multiplex PCR; TCRdb stores in-frame clones only, minus some. The sample lists approximately 230,000 clones, roughly 84% occurring once. The sample comprised peripheral blood. The receptors here all came from a woman aged 40 to 50 who had recovered from COVID-19.

The V call is TRBV18, the J call TRBJ2-2; weak D call: TRBD2 (5 bases). V gave up 2 bases and J gave up 1 base, with 11 bases separating them. The germline V gene encodes CDR1 KGHSH and CDR2 LQKENI. The CDR3 loop spans 16 amino acids. The CDR3 sequence: CASSPAGLRNTGELFF. DNA of the CDR3: TGTGCCAGCTCACCAGCAGGACTCAGGAACACCGGGGAGCTGTTTTTT.

This clone was seen more than once but under ten times. V gene TRBV7-6 combines with J gene TRBJ2-7; 11 positions agree with TRBD2. CDR3 length: 16 residues. J gave up 3 bases and V 5 bases, and 9 bases lay outside the gene matches. Germline-derived CDR1 and CDR2 are SGHVS and FNYEAQ. The CDR3 DNA reads TGTGCCAGCAGCCGAACTAGCGGGGGACTCCGCTACGAGCAGTACTTC. Translation: CASSRTSGGLRYEQYF.

The chain combines TRBV6-6 with TRBJ1-4, with a weak D call TRBD1 (5 bases). The CDR3 spans 14 residues. Per germline, CDR1 MNHNY and CDR2 SVGAGI (reference sequence). The V gene lost 2 bases and the J gene lost 7 bases, with 11 bases spanning the gap. The CDR3 sequence is CASSYPGRGEKLFF. DNA for the CDR3: TGTGCCAGCAGTTACCCCGGGAGGGGTGAAAAACTGTTTTTT.

This clone showed up just once. The chain carries TRBV7-2 and TRBJ2-4; D is possibly TRBD1 (6 bases). The CDR3 runs to 13 residues. CDR1 and CDR2 (germline): SGHTA, FQGNSA. V gave up 3 bases and J gave up 4 bases, with 7 bases separating them. The CDR3 nucleotides read TGTGCCAGCAGCTTCGGACAGAAAAACATTCAGTACTTC. Translation gives CASSFGQKNIQYF.

V is TRBV12-3 or TRBV12-4 and J is TRBJ1-1; D might be TRBD1 (5 bases). This CDR3 spans 13 amino acids. The V gene lost 5 bases and the J gene lost 3 bases, with 10 bases spanning the gap. The CDR3 sequence is CASSPRAYTEAFF. The CDR3 coding sequence is TGTGCCAGCAGTCCCAGGGCCTACACTGAAGCTTTCTTT.

The J gene is TRBJ2-7, the V gene TRBV11-3; D possibly corresponds to TRBD2 (6 bases). Germline V gives CDR1 SGHNT, CDR2 YENEEA. This CDR3 contains 13 residues. Trimming removed 4 bases at V and 2 bases at J, with 9 bases between. The CDR3: CASSWGVTYEQYF. The CDR3 DNA reads as TGTGCCAGCAGCTGGGGGGTCACCTACGAGCAGTACTTC.

The chain links TRBV4-3 to TRBJ2-7; 9 bases align to TRBD2. The ends lost 1 base at V and 2 bases at J; junction bases unmatched: 3. Per the germline V gene, CDR1 is LGHNA and CDR2 is YSLEER. CDR3 size: 15 residues. The CDR3 coding sequence is TGCGCCAGCAGCCAAGGACTAGCGGCCCCCTACGAGCAGTACTTC. Translating gives CASSQGLAAPYEQYF.

The rearrangement links TRBV2 to TRBJ2-1; tentative D call: TRBD1 (8 bases). The CDR3 covers 21 residues. Trimming stripped 0 bases from V and 4 bases from J, with 28 bases between. CDR1 is SNHLY, CDR2 FYNNEI, per germline. The CDR3 protein is CASSEAHLGTGAGRNYNEQFF. In nucleotides, the CDR3 is TGTGCCAGCAGTGAAGCCCATTTAGGGACAGGAGCGGGACGTAATTACAATGAGCAGTTCTTC.